The entry that follows covers one TCR beta chain sequence. The antigen remains unidentified. This sample stems from a study of blood T cells in healthy people across ages. As for the study in general: For every two T cells, template switching captured about one barcoded beta molecule.

Germline V gives CDR1 LNHDA, CDR2 SQIVND (reference sequence). The CDR3 runs 17 residues. V gave up 6 bases and J gave up 0 bases, with 15 bases separating them. Each donor gave ten milliliters of peripheral blood. Findings of the study overall: When set beside aged donors, long-lived donors presented more naive CD4+ cells and higher diversity. Per million T cells, the diversity of TCR beta decreased roughly linearly as age advanced.

Next came a second PCR, run for about 6 to 12 cycles, which used a sample-barcoded 5' primer along with a J-beta primer mix. TCRdb reprocessed the 5' RACE reads with MiXCR, giving one entry per CDR3 protein. The data contain approximately 600,000 distinct CDR3 sequences, roughly 53% of them singletons. This sequence was found in a man in his 60s in good health. This sequence joins TRBV19 and TRBJ2-6; D may be TRBD2 (5 bases). Input material: blood. CDR3 loop: CASSGKESGSGANVLTF. The CDR3 region has the DNA TGTGCCAGTAGCGGGAAGGAGAGTGGCTCTGGGGCCAACGTCCTGACTTTC.